This entry lists 27 T cell receptor beta chains sequenced from one sample in a study of early T cells in non-severe SARS-CoV-2 infection. TCRdb ran MiXCR on the 5' RACE reads and lists one entry per CDR3 protein. The sample includes 55,000 to 80,000 distinct CDR3 sequences, roughly 12% of them seen just once. Material: whole blood. The source of these receptors is an adult who was a healthcare worker with PCR-confirmed SARS-CoV-2 infection or an uninfected control (not recorded which).

The table lists this clonotype with many counts. This chain uses TRBV12-3 or TRBV12-4 with TRBJ2-1, with a weak D call TRBD2 (5 bases). The CDR3 length is 14 residues. V was trimmed by 3 bases and J by 1 base, leaving 7 bases between them. The CDR3 DNA reads TGTGCCAGCAGTTTCGGCGGGTCCTACAATGAGCAGTTCTTC. It specifies CASSFGGSYNEQFF.

Only a few counts were recorded for this clonotype. The chain uses TRBV5-6 and TRBJ1-2; TRBD1 matches at 7 bases. Trimming at V came to 1 base and at J to 5 bases, leaving 5 bases not matched to a gene. This CDR3 is built from 14 residues. The germline CDR1 and CDR2 sequences are SGHDT and YYEEEE. CDR3 loop: CASSLSGTAYGYTF. The CDR3 nucleotides are TGTGCCAGCAGCTTGTCCGGGACAGCGTATGGCTACACCTTC.

This clonotype has at least ten counts. V usage is TRBV7-8 and J usage is TRBJ1-6, with no clear D. In germline, CDR1 is SGHVS, CDR2 FQNEAQ. Trimming removed 1 base from V and 8 bases from J, with 9 bases in between. This CDR3 comprises 14 residues. The chain's CDR3 is CASSLGTRDSPLHF. DNA of the CDR3: TGTGCCAGCAGCTTAGGAACGCGGGATTCACCCCTCCACTTT.

V gene TRBV5-4 combines with J gene TRBJ2-7; maybe TRBD2 (6 bases). The CDR3 covers 14 residues. Trimming pared 0 bases from V and 2 bases from J, leaving 9 bases between. Germline assignment: CDR1 SGHNT and CDR2 YYREEE (reference sequence). CDR3 residues: CASSLAGRPYEQYF. The CDR3 DNA reads as TGTGCCAGCAGCTTGGCTGGGAGGCCCTACGAGCAGTACTTC. Full variable domain (outside the CDR3, taken from reference TRBV5-4 and TRBJ2-7): ETGVTQSPTHLIKTRGQQVTLRCSSQSGHNTVSWYQQALGQGPQFIFQYYREEENGRGNFPPRFSGLQFPNYSSELNVNALELDDSALYLCASSLAGRPYEQYFGPGTRLTVT.

Many counts were recorded for this clonotype. CDR3 DNA sequence: TGTGCCAGCAGCTCCCGGGACAGGGTCCACGAGCAGTACTTC. This gives the protein CASSSRDRVHEQYF. The chain couples TRBV7-6 to TRBJ2-7, with TRBD1 matching over 9 bases. V trimming: 4 bases; J trimming: 5 bases; junction bases outside the gene matches: 6. The CDR3 covers 14 residues. Germline CDR1 reads SGHVS; CDR2 reads FNYEAQ.

This clonotype appeared many times. V is TRBV20-1 and J is TRBJ1-1; D is unresolved. In germline, CDR1 is DFQATT, CDR2 SNEGSKA (reference sequence). The CDR3 is made up of 14 amino acids. With 1 base removed from V and 3 bases from J, the gap between germline ends came to 12 bases. CDR3 DNA sequence: TGCAGTGCTAGAGGCGTCGGAGGCTACACTGAAGCTTTCTTT. Amino acid sequence: CSARGVGGYTEAFF.

The chain employs TRBV6-6 and TRBJ2-5; perhaps TRBD1 as D (6 bases). The CDR3 extends over 15 amino acids. The V and J ends lost 0 bases and 3 bases respectively, with 11 bases between them. CDR1 MNHNY and CDR2 SVGAGI come from the germline V gene (reference sequence). The CDR3 region is CASSYSLQGEETQYF. CDR3 sequence (DNA): TGTGCCAGCAGTTACTCGCTACAGGGTGAAGAGACCCAGTACTTC.

This clonotype was detected only a few times. V is TRBV5-1 and J is TRBJ2-2; 8 bases match TRBD1. This CDR3 region has 15 residues. Trimming removed 5 bases from V and 0 bases from J; junction bases left unmatched: 3. The germline V gene encodes CDR1 SGHRS and CDR2 YFSETQ. The CDR3: CASREGQANTGELFF. CDR3 DNA sequence: TGCGCCAGCAGGGAGGGACAGGCGAACACCGGGGAGCTGTTTTTT.

The rearrangement links TRBV5-1 to TRBJ2-1; D call uncertain. CDR3 length: 12 amino acids. V was clipped by 3 bases and J by 5 bases, with 6 bases between them. Germline CDR1 is SGHRS and CDR2 is YFSETQ. CDR3 protein: CASSSANNEQFF. The CDR3, as DNA: TGCGCCAGCAGCTCGGCTAACAATGAGCAGTTCTTC.

This clonotype was seen more than once but under ten times. This rearrangement joins TRBV3-1 to TRBJ2-7; D might be TRBD1 or TRBD2, each matching 5 bases. CDR1 is LGHDT, CDR2 YNNKEL, per germline (reference sequence). V was cut by 6 bases and J by 1 base, with 19 bases left in between. There are 16 residues in the CDR3. The CDR3 nucleotides read TGTGCCAGCAGTGAGGGGCCCACCCACCGATCCTACGAGCAGTACTTC. Translating gives CASSEGPTHRSYEQYF.

This clonotype was observed at least ten times. V and J are TRBV7-2 and TRBJ2-1; 13 bases fit TRBD2. Germline V CDR1 and CDR2: SGHTA, FQGNSA. The CDR3 runs 15 residues. The V and J ends lost 3 bases and 7 bases, in that order; junction bases with no gene match: 3. The CDR3 DNA reads as TGTGCCAGCAGCTTCGGGACTAGCGGGAAGAATGAGCAGTTCTTC. As protein: CASSFGTSGKNEQFF.

In its sample, this clonotype was seen many times. CDR3 in amino acids: CASSSRGMARTGELFF. CDR3 nucleotides: TGTGCCAGCAGCTCCAGAGGGATGGCTCGGACCGGGGAGCTGTTTTTT. This sequence joins TRBV7-9 and TRBJ2-2, with a possible D match to TRBD2 (5 bases). The CDR3 has 16 residues. Germline assignment: CDR1 SEHNR and CDR2 FQNEAQ (reference sequence). The germline V and J ends were trimmed by 4 bases and 5 bases, with 17 bases remaining between them.

The rearrangement uses TRBV4-1 and TRBJ2-4, with D possibly matching TRBD2 (5 bases). Germline assignment: CDR1 MGHRA and CDR2 YSYEKL. This CDR3 region has 12 residues. With 4 bases removed from V and 9 bases from J, the gap between germline ends came to 10 bases. The CDR3 spells CASSPEGAIQYF. As DNA, the CDR3 is TGCGCCAGCAGCCCCGAGGGAGCCATTCAGTACTTC.

This clonotype was seen repeatedly, ten times or more. The chain recombines TRBV12-3 or TRBV12-4 with TRBJ1-1; maybe TRBD1 (5 bases). Deletions cut 10 bases from V and 7 bases from J, with 13 bases between. This CDR3 has 11 amino acids. The CDR3 here is CAIGTAGEAFF. The CDR3 DNA reads as TGTGCCATAGGGACTGCCGGTGAAGCTTTCTTT.

This clonotype was detected many times. The chain is built from TRBV7-9 and TRBJ2-1; tentatively, D is TRBD2 (6 bases). Germline CDR1 SEHNR, CDR2 FQNEAQ (reference sequence). The germline V and J ends were trimmed by 7 bases and 6 bases, with 22 bases remaining between them. The CDR3 covers 16 residues. CDR3 in amino acids: CASTRRMEGSVNEQFF. The CDR3 DNA reads as TGTGCCAGCACCCGGCGCATGGAGGGATCGGTCAATGAGCAGTTCTTC.

This clonotype has a count of ten or more. The CDR3 DNA reads TGTGCCAGCAGTTACGGTGCAGGGACTTGGGGGCGCGAGCAGTACTTC. This translates into CASSYGAGTWGREQYF. The chain joins TRBV6-5 to TRBJ2-7; TRBD1 or TRBD2 may be the D gene (6 bases each). Germline CDR1 and CDR2: MNHEY and SVGAGI. V lost 2 bases and J 6 bases, leaving 20 bases between the germline ends. The CDR3 covers 16 residues.

This clonotype was picked up many times. This chain connects TRBV10-3 to TRBJ1-2, with D maybe TRBD1 (5 bases). There are 14 residues in the CDR3. V was pared by 3 bases and J by 7 bases, with 15 bases between. Germline V lookup: CDR1 ENHRY, CDR2 SYGVKD. For the CDR3, the DNA is TGTGCCATCAGTGAAGGGGCCATCCCCACTGGCTACACCTTC. It specifies CAISEGAIPTGYTF.

V is TRBV9 and J is TRBJ2-2; D may be TRBD1 or TRBD2 (5 bases each). The CDR3 spans 17 residues. Trimming removed 2 bases at V and 1 base at J, with 15 bases between. Germline values: CDR1 SGDLS, CDR2 YYNGEE. This CDR3 is CASSVLPFGGNTGELFF. The CDR3 DNA reads TGTGCCAGCAGCGTGCTCCCATTTGGGGGGAACACCGGGGAGCTGTTTTTT.

This clonotype was picked up a small number of times. This chain connects TRBV20-1 to TRBJ1-1; 7 bases map to TRBD1. The germline gives CDR1 DFQATT, CDR2 SNEGSKA (reference sequence). Trimming cost V 2 bases and J 5 bases; bases outside gene matches: 2. CDR3 length: 12 residues. CDR3 coding DNA: TGCAGTGCTAGACCGGGACAGACTGAAGCTTTCTTT. Its protein is CSARPGQTEAFF.

This clonotype was picked up many times. J is TRBJ2-1 and V is TRBV9, with D perhaps matching TRBD2 (6 bases). V was clipped by 3 bases and J by 7 bases, with 11 bases between them. Germline lookup yields CDR1 SGDLS and CDR2 YYNGEE. CDR3 length: 13 amino acids. Here the CDR3 DNA reads TGTGCCAGCAGCGGACTGACTAGTAATGAGCAGTTCTTC. Translated, it gives CASSGLTSNEQFF.

This clonotype showed up just a few times. The V and J genes are TRBV3-1 and TRBJ2-3; the D is unclear. This CDR3 has 16 amino acids. Germline-derived CDR1 and CDR2 are LGHDT and YNNKEL (reference sequence). V lost 0 bases to trimming and J lost 1 base, with 11 bases between them. This CDR3 is CASSQDDRLRTDTQYF. CDR3 sequence (DNA): TGTGCCAGCAGCCAAGATGATCGGCTGCGCACAGATACGCAGTATTTT.

This clonotype has only a few counts. The chain couples TRBV28 to TRBJ2-3; D tentatively reads TRBD1 or TRBD2 (5 bases each). The CDR3 contains 15 residues. Germline-derived CDR1 and CDR2 are MDHEN and SYDVKM. V was trimmed by 8 bases and J by 0 bases, leaving 15 bases between them. The DNA of the CDR3 is TGTGCCAGCGTTCGGGGCGGAGCAAGCACAGATACGCAGTATTTT. This gives the protein CASVRGGASTDTQYF.

Details on this clonotype: A single base separates this from a much larger clone, so it may be a read error. CDR3 sequence reads: CASSLDGGRGTEVFF. In DNA form, the CDR3 reads TGTGCCAGCAGCTTAGATGGAGGAAGGGGCACTGAAGTTTTCTTT. The chain couples TRBV7-2 to TRBJ1-1; D is perhaps TRBD1 (5 bases). Germline V gives CDR1 SGHTA, CDR2 FQGNSA. The length of the CDR3 is 15 residues.

The chain employs TRBV30 and TRBJ1-1, with D possibly matching TRBD1 (6 bases). With 3 bases removed from V and 1 base from J, the gap between germline ends came to 9 bases. The CDR3 loop spans 13 amino acids. The germline CDR1 and CDR2 sequences are GTSNPN and SVGIG (reference sequence). In DNA form, the CDR3 reads TGTGCCTGGAGATCACAGGGGAACACTGAAGCTTTCTTT. Encoded protein: CAWRSQGNTEAFF. The full variable domain, with the rest looked up from reference TRBV30 and TRBJ1-1, is SQTIHQWPATLVQPVGSPLSLECTVEGTSNPNLYWYRQAAGRGLQLLFYSVGIGQISSEVPQNLSASRPQDRQFILSSKKLLLSDSGFYLCAWRSQGNTEAFFGQGTRLTVV.

V usage is TRBV7-8 and J usage is TRBJ2-5, with D possibly called TRBD1 or TRBD2 (5 bases each). Trimming removed 5 bases from V and 2 bases from J, with 15 bases in between. The CDR3 runs to 15 residues. The germline V gene encodes CDR1 SGHVS and CDR2 FQNEAQ. CDR3 amino acids: CASSPRDGGQETQYF. CDR3 DNA sequence: TGTGCCAGCAGCCCCAGGGATGGGGGACAAGAGACCCAGTACTTC. The full variable domain, in which reference TRBV7-8 and TRBJ2-5 provide the parts outside the CDR3, is GAGVSQSPRYKVAKRGQDVALRCDPISGHVSLFWYQQALGQGPEFLTYFQNEAQLDKSGLPSDRFFAERPEGSVSTLKIQRTQQEDSAVYLCASSPRDGGQETQYFGPGTRLLVL.

This clonotype was recorded at least ten times. The chain carries TRBV11-2 and TRBJ2-1, with TRBD1 identical over 8 bases. Germline CDR1 and CDR2: SGHAT and FQNNGV. V lost 5 bases and J lost 1; bases outside the gene matches: 4. The CDR3 runs 15 residues. CDR3 in DNA: TGTGCCAGCAGCCTAGGACAGGGATCCTACAATGAGCAGTTCTTC. Its protein is CASSLGQGSYNEQFF.

This clonotype was found many times. The chain has TRBV29-1 and TRBJ2-2; D gene uncertain. The CDR3 is 13 residues long. The V and J ends lost 5 bases and 2 bases respectively, with 9 bases between them. The germline CDR1 and CDR2 sequences are SQVTM and ANQGSEA. The CDR3 reads CSVTIGNTGELFF. The CDR3 DNA sequence: TGCAGCGTTACCATAGGTAACACCGGGGAGCTGTTTTTT.